Here is one T cell receptor beta chain with its context. Its antigen is unknown. As to time point: late sampling 161 to 241 days after vaccination in three convalescent patients. Specified treatment: approximately 9-day PBMC culture with coronavirus spike peptide pools or control peptides (ViraFEST assay). Oncomine TCR Beta short-read sequencing was applied to DNA from cultured CD4+ T cells. Researchers extracted genomic DNA from CD4+ T cells that had been cultured. TCRdb re-called the PCR reads through MiXCR, storing one row per CDR3 protein. Counted here are more than 15,000 distinct CDR3 sequences, more than 40% occurring once; the ten biggest clones make up 20%. This specimen belongs to a study of vaccination and CD4 T cells after COVID-19. V dropped 5 bases and J dropped 4 bases, with 15 bases sitting between them. In germline, CDR1 is DFQATT, CDR2 SNEGSKA (reference sequence). This CDR3 has 15 residues.

The rearrangement links TRBV20-1 to TRBJ2-6; D gene unclear. The sequence was collected from a human donor who had recovered from COVID-19. The specimen was CD4+ T cells from blood, cultured in vitro, collected about 7 months after SARS-CoV-2 vaccination. The CDR3 spells CSASHSGRGANVLTF. The CDR3 DNA reads as TGCAGTGCTTCCCACTCTGGTCGGGGGGCCAACGTCCTGACTTTC.